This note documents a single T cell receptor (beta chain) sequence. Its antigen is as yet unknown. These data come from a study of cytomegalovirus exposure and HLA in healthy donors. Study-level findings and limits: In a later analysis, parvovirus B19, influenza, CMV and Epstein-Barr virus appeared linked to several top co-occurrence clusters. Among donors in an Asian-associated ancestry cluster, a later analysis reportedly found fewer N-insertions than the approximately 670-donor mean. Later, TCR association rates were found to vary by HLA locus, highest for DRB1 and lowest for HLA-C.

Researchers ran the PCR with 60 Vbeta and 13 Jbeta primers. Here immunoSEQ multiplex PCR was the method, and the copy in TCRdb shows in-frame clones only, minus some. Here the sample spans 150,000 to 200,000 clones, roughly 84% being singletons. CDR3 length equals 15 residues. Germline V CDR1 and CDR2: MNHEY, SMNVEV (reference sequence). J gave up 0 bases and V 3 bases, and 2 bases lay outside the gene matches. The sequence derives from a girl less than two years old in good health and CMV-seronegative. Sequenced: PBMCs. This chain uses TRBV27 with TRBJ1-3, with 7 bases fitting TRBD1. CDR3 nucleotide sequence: TGTGCCAGCAGTTTGGACAGGAACTCTGGAAACACCATATATTTT. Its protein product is CASSLDRNSGNTIYF.